Below, 14 T cell receptor beta chains from the same sample are listed, as sequenced in a study of shared clonotypes between healthy human individuals. Clones were read by immunoSEQ multiplex PCR, and TCRdb kept only the in-frame ones, dropping some. The sample holds 2,500,000 or so clones; just under 95% are singletons and the top ten take around 0.35%. The sequencing input was naive CD4+ T cells from PBMCs. Subset given: CD45RA+ positively selected. Receptor source: a man aged 18 to 30 in good health. Some clones in this sample may be carry-over from other donors' samples.

The chain employs TRBV14 and TRBJ2-3; 10 bases line up with TRBD2. Germline CDR1 is SGHDN and CDR2 is FVKESK. The junction had 6 bases not matched to a gene; V was cut back by 4 bases and J by 2 bases. CDR3 length equals 16 residues. CDR3 DNA: TGTGCCAGCAGCCCAAACGGACTAGCGGCCACAGATACGCAGTATTTT. Translated, it gives CASSPNGLAATDTQYF.

On this clone itself: Other DNA sequences from this sample encode an identical CDR3 as well. The rearrangement uses TRBV5-5 and TRBJ2-7, with TRBD1 identical over 8 bases. The CDR3 covers 15 residues. The V gene end was trimmed by 0 bases and the J gene end by 2 bases; junction bases not matched to a gene: 4. Germline assignment: CDR1 SGHKS and CDR2 YYEKEE (reference sequence). This CDR3 reads CASSLVAGGPYEQYF. The CDR3 region has the DNA TGTGCCAGCAGCTTGGTTGCAGGGGGCCCCTACGAGCAGTACTTC. Full variable domain (rest looked up from reference TRBV5-5 and TRBJ2-7): DAGVTQSPTHLIKTRGQQVTLRCSPISGHKSVSWYQQVLGQGPQFIFQYYEKEERGRGNFPDRFSARQFPNYSSELNVNALLLGDSALYLCASSLVAGGPYEQYFGPGTRLTVT.

Concerning this clone: The germline gene is not matched at one end of the junction; a read error may be the cause. V is TRBV2 and J is TRBJ1-5, with D hard to call. This CDR3 region has 13 residues. Germline CDR1 is SNHLY and CDR2 is FYNNEI. The CDR3 DNA follows: TGTGCCAGCAGTTGGGAAAGCAATCAGCCCCAGCGTTTT. Translating gives CASSWESNQPQRF. The variable domain in full, completed from reference TRBV2 and TRBJ1-5, reads EPEVTQTPSHQVTQMGQEVILRCVPISNHLYFYWYRQILGQKVEFLVSFYNNEISEKSEIFDDQFSVERPDGSNFTLKIRSTKLEDSAMYFCASSWESNQPQRFGDGTRLSIL.

This chain links TRBV6-1 with TRBJ1-4, with TRBD1 as a possible D gene (6 bases). V lost 3 bases, J lost 3 bases, and 17 bases lay in between. The CDR3 extends over 17 amino acids. Germline V gene lookup returns CDR1 MNHNS and CDR2 SASEGT. The CDR3 DNA follows: TGTGCCAGCAGTGAGGGGGGGGCTCTTCTAGCTAATGAAAAACTGTTTTTT. Translated, it gives CASSEGGALLANEKLFF.

V is TRBV28 and J is TRBJ2-2, with TRBD2 identical over 9 bases. V trimming: 10 bases; J trimming: 13 bases; junction bases outside the gene matches: 13. Germline values: CDR1 MDHEN, CDR2 SYDVKM. This CDR3 has 13 amino acids. This CDR3 is CATKETSGGGLFF. The DNA of the CDR3 is TGTGCCACTAAGGAGACTAGCGGAGGAGGGCTGTTTTTT.

The chain recombines TRBV5-6 with TRBJ1-1; the D is unclear. Germline CDR1 is SGHDT and CDR2 is YYEEEE. CDR3 size: 16 residues. The V end lost 0 bases, the J end lost 0 bases, and 12 bases lay between the germline ends. Here the CDR3 DNA reads TGTGCCAGCAGCTTGGGTCGGCTTACTATGAACACTGAAGCTTTCTTT. This codes for CASSLGRLTMNTEAFF.

A single count supports this clone. The CDR3 bases are TGTGCCAGCGAAGGGAGTGCCTCTGGGGCCAACGTCCTGACTTTC. It encodes CASEGSASGANVLTF. The chain links TRBV2 to TRBJ2-6; D possibly corresponds to TRBD2 (5 bases). V lost 8 bases to trimming and J lost 0 bases, with 11 bases between them. The CDR3 runs to 15 residues. Germline V gene data show CDR1 as SNHLY and CDR2 as FYNNEI.

The rearrangement links TRBV6-1 to TRBJ2-7; tentatively, D is TRBD2 (6 bases). The CDR3 is made up of 14 amino acids. Trimming stripped 7 bases from V and 4 bases from J, with 17 bases between. Germline CDR1 MNHNS, CDR2 SASEGT. The CDR3 protein is CASTRGGNIYEQYF. In DNA form, the CDR3 reads TGTGCCAGCACACGTGGCGGGAATATTTACGAGCAGTACTTC.

The genes are TRBV27 and TRBJ2-7, with 8 bases identical to TRBD2. There are 14 residues in the CDR3. V gave up 3 bases and J gave up 3 bases; unmatched junction bases: 4. Germline CDR1 and CDR2: MNHEY and SMNVEV (reference sequence). The CDR3 spells CASSFFREGYEQYF. CDR3 DNA sequence: TGTGCCAGCAGTTTCTTTCGGGAGGGCTACGAGCAGTACTTC.

This rearrangement joins TRBV29-1 to TRBJ1-2; D is unclear. Trimming removed 3 bases from V and 7 bases from J, with 9 bases in between. Germline V gene data show CDR1 as SQVTM and CDR2 as ANQGSEA. CDR3 length: 11 amino acids. CDR3 protein: CSVDRLGGYTF. As DNA, the CDR3 is TGCAGCGTTGACAGGCTGGGTGGCTACACCTTC. The entire variable domain, with the rest obtained from reference TRBV29-1 and TRBJ1-2, is as follows: SAVISQKPSRDICQRGTSLTIQCQVDSQVTMMFWYRQQPGQSLTLIATANQGSEATYESGFVIDKFPISRPNLTFSTLTVSNMSPEDSSIYLCSVDRLGGYTFGSGTRLTVV.

V gene TRBV11-2 combines with J gene TRBJ2-7, with 7 nucleotides matching TRBD2. CDR1 is SGHAT, CDR2 FQNNGV, per germline. This CDR3 is 15 amino acids long. The V and J ends lost 5 bases and 2 bases, in that order; junction bases with no gene match: 9. The CDR3 DNA reads as TGTGCCAGCAGCGCCCCGGGGAGGGCCACCTACGAGCAGTACTTC. Translated, it gives CASSAPGRATYEQYF.

The chain carries TRBV6-5 and TRBJ1-5; TRBD1 might be the D (6 bases). Germline V gene data show CDR1 as MNHEY and CDR2 as SVGAGI. Trimming cost V 10 bases and J 11 bases, with 21 bases left between them. The CDR3 runs to 13 residues. CDR3 loop: CAKRRGGGAAQHF. The CDR3 DNA reads TGTGCCAAGAGACGCGGGGGCGGAGCGGCCCAGCATTTT.

The rearrangement uses TRBV7-3 and TRBJ2-7; a possible D gene is TRBD2 (6 bases). Germline CDR1 is SGHTA and CDR2 is FQGTGA. The CDR3 extends over 14 amino acids. Trimming removed 1 base from V and 2 bases from J, with 9 bases in between. As DNA, the CDR3 is TGTGCCAGCAGCTTAATTGGCGGGGCCTACGAGCAGTACTTC. Translation: CASSLIGGAYEQYF.

This clone was seen only once. This chain links TRBV2 with TRBJ2-2, with D uncertain. V lost 4 bases and J 5 bases, leaving 14 bases between the germline ends. In germline, CDR1 is SNHLY, CDR2 FYNNEI. The CDR3 contains 15 residues. The CDR3 sequence is CASSGGKLGTGELFF. The CDR3 DNA is TGTGCCAGCAGTGGTGGCAAGTTGGGGACCGGGGAGCTGTTTTTT.